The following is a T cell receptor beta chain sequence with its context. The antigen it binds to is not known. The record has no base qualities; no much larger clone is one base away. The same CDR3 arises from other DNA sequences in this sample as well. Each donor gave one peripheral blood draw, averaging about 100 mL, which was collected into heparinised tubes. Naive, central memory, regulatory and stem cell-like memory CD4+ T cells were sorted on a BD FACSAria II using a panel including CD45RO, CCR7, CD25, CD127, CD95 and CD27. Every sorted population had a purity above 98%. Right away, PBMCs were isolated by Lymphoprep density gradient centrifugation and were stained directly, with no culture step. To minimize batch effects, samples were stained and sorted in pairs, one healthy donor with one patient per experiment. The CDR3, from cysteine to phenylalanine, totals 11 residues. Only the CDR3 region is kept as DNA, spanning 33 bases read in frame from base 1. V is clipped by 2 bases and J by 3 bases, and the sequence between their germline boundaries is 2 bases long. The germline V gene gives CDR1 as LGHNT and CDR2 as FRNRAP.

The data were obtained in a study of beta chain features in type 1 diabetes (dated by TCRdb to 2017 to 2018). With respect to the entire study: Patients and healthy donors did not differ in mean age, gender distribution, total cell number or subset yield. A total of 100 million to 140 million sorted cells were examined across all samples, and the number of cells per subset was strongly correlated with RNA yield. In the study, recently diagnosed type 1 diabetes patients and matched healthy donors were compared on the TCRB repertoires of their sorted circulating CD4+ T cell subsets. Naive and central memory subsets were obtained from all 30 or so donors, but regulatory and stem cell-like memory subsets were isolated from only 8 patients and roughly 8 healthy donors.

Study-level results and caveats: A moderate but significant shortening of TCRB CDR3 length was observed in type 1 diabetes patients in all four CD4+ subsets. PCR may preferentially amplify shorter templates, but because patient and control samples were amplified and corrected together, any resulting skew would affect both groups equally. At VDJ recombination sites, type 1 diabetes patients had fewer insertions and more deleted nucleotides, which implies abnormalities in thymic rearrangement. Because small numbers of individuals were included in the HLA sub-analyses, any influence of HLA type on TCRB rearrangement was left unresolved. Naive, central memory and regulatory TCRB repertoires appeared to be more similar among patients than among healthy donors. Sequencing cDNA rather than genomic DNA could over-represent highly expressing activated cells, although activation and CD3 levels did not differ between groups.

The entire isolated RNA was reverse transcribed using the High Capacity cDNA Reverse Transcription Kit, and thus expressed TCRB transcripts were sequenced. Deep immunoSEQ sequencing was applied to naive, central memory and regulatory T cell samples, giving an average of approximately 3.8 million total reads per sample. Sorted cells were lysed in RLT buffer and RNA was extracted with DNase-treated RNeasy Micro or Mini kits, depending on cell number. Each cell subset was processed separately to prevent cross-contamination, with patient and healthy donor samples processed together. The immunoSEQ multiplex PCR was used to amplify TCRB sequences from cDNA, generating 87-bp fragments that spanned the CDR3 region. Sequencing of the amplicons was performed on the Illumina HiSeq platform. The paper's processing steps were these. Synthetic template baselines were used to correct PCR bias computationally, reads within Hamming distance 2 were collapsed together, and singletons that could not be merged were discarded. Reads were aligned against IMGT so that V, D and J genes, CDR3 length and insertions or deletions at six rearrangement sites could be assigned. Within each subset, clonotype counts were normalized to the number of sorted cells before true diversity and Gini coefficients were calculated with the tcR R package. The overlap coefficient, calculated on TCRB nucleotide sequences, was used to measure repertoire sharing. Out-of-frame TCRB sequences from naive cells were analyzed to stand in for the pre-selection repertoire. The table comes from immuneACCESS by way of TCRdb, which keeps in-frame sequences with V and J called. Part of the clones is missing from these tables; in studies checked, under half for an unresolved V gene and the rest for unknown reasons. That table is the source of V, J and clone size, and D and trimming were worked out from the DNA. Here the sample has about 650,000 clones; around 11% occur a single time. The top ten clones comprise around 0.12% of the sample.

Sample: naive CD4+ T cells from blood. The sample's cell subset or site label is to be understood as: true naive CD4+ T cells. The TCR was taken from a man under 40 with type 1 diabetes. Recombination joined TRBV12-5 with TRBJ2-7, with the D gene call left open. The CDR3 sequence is CASGLNYEQYF. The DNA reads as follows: TGTGCTAGTGGTTTGAACTACGAGCAGTACTTC.